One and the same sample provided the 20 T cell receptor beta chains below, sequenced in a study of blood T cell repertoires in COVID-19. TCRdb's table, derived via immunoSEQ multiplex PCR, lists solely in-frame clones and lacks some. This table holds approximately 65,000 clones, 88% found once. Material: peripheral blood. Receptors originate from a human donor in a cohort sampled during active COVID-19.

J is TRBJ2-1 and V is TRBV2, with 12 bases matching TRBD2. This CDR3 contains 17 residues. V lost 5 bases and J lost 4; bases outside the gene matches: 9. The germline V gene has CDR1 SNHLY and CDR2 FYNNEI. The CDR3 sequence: CASSRARTSGTYNEQFF. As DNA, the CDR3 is TGTGCCAGCAGTAGAGCCCGGACTAGCGGGACTTACAATGAGCAGTTCTTC. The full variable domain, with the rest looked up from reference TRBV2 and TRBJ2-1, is EPEVTQTPSHQVTQMGQEVILRCVPISNHLYFYWYRQILGQKVEFLVSFYNNEISEKSEIFDDQFSVERPDGSNFTLKIRSTKLEDSAMYFCASSRARTSGTYNEQFFGPGTRLTVL.

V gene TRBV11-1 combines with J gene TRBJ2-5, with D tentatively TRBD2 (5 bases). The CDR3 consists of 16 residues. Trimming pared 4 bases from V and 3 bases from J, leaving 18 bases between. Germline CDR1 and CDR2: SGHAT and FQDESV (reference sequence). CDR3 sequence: CASSSFGIGGKETQYF. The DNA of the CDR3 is TGTGCCAGCAGCTCTTTTGGTATTGGAGGAAAAGAGACCCAGTACTTC.

CDR3 protein: CASTLGVSGANVLTF. DNA for the CDR3: TGTGCCAGCACCCTAGGGGTTTCTGGGGCCAACGTCCTGACTTTC. This chain connects TRBV5-5 to TRBJ2-6, with D possibly TRBD1 on 5 matching bases. Between the trimmed V and J ends, which lost 6 bases and 1 base, there was a span of 11 bases. This CDR3 comprises 15 residues. Germline V gene lookup returns CDR1 SGHKS and CDR2 YYEKEE (reference sequence).

CDR3 sequence: CASSLEPLTGGNQPQHF. The DNA for the CDR3 is TGTGCCAGCAGCTTAGAACCATTGACAGGAGGTAATCAGCCCCAGCATTTT. The V and J genes are TRBV7-2 and TRBJ1-5; the D gene is possibly TRBD1 (6 bases). Germline V gives CDR1 SGHTA, CDR2 FQGNSA. The length of the CDR3 is 17 residues. Trimming pared 1 base from V and 4 bases from J, leaving 17 bases between.

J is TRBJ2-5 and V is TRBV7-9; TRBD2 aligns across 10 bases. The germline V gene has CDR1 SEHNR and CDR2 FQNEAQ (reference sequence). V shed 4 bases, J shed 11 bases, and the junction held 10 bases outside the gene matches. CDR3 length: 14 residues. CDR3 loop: CASSSAASGSKQYF. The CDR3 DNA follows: TGTGCCAGCAGCTCCGCGGCTAGCGGGAGTAAGCAGTACTTC.

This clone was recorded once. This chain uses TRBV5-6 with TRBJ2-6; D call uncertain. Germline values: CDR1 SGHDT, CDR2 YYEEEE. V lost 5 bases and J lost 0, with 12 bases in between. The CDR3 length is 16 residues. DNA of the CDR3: TGTGCCAGCAGAACAGTGCCGAGCTCTGGGGCCAACGTCCTGACTTTC. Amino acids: CASRTVPSSGANVLTF.

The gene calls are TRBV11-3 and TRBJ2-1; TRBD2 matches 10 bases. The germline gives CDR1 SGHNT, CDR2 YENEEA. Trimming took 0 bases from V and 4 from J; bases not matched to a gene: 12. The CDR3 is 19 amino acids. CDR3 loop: CASSLDGYGRTSGYNEQFF. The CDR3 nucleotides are TGTGCCAGCAGCTTAGACGGGTATGGGAGGACTAGCGGTTACAATGAGCAGTTCTTC.

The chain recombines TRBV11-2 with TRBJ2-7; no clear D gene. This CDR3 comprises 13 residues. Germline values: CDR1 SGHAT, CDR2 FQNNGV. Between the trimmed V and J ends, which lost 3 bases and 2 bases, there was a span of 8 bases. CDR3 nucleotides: TGTGCCAGCAGCTTGACTGAGGCCTACGAGCAGTACTTC. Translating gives CASSLTEAYEQYF.

The DNA of the CDR3 is TGTGCCAGCAGCCGACAGGGTGGGGAGACCCAGTACTTC. Amino acids: CASSRQGGETQYF. The rearrangement joins TRBV27 to TRBJ2-5, with 7 bases lining up with TRBD1. The V and J ends lost 6 bases and 5 bases, in that order; junction bases with no gene match: 6. In germline, CDR1 is MNHEY, CDR2 SMNVEV (reference sequence). The CDR3 length is 13 residues.

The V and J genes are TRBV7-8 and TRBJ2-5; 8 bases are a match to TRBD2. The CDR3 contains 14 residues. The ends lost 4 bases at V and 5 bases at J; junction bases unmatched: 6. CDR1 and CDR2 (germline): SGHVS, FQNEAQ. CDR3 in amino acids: CASSYREGLETQYF. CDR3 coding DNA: TGTGCCAGCAGCTACCGGGAGGGCCTTGAGACCCAGTACTTC.

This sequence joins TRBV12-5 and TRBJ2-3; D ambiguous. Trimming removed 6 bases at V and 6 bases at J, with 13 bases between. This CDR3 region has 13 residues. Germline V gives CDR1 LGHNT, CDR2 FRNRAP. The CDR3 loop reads CASGPGVPDTQYF. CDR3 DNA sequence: TGTGCTAGTGGACCCGGAGTCCCCGATACGCAGTATTTT.

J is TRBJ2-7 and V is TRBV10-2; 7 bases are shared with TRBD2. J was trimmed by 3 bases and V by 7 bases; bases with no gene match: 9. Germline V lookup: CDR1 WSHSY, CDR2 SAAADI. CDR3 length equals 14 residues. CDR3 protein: CASIATGRVYEQYF. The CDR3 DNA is TGCGCCAGCATTGCGACGGGGAGGGTCTACGAGCAGTACTTC.

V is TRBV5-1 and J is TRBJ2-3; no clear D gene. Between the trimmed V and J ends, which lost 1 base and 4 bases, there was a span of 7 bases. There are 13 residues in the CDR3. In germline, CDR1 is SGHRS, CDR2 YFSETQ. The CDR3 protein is CASSLSSPDTQYF. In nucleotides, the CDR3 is TGCGCCAGCAGCTTGTCTAGTCCAGATACGCAGTATTTT.

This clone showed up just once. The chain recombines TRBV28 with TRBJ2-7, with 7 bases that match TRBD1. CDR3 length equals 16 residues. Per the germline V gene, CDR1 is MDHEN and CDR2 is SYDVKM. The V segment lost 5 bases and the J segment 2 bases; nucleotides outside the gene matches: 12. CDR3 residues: CASSPTTGKGTYEQYF. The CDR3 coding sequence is TGTGCCAGCAGTCCCACGACAGGGAAGGGGACCTACGAGCAGTACTTC.

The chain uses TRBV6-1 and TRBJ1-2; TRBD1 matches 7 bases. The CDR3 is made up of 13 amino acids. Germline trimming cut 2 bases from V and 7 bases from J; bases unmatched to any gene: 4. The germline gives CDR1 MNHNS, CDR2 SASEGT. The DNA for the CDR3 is TGTGCCAGCAGTGAAAGACAGGGTGCTGGCTACACCTTC. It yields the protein CASSERQGAGYTF.

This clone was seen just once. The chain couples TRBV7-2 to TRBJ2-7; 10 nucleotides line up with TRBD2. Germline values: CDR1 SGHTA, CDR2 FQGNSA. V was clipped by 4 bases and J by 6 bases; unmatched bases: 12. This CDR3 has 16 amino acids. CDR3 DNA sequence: TGTGCCAGCAGCTCCGGGTCTAGCGGGAGCGAGGGCGAGCAGTACTTC. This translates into CASSSGSSGSEGEQYF.

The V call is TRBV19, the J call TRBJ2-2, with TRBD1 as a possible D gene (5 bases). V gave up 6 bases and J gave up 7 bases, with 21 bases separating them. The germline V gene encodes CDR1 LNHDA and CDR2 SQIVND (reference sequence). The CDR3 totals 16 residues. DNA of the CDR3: TGTGCCAGTAGGGCTTGGGTGGCAGGGTCGGACGGGGAGCTGTTTTTT. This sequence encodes CASRAWVAGSDGELFF.

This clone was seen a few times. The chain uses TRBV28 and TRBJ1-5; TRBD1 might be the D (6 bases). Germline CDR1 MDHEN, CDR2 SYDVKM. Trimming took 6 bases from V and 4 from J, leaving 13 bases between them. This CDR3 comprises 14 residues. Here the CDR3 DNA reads TGTGCCAGCAGGGGACAAAGAGGGAATCAGCCCCAGCATTTT. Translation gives CASRGQRGNQPQHF.

The CDR3 coding sequence is TGTGCCACCAGTGGCCGGGACAGGGGGCAAGATGGCTACACCTTC. Its protein is CATSGRDRGQDGYTF. The gene calls are TRBV24-1 and TRBJ1-2, with 12 bases fitting TRBD1. V shed 5 bases, J shed 6 bases, and the junction held 6 bases outside the gene matches. Per the germline V gene, CDR1 is KGHDR and CDR2 is SFDVKD. This CDR3 contains 15 residues.

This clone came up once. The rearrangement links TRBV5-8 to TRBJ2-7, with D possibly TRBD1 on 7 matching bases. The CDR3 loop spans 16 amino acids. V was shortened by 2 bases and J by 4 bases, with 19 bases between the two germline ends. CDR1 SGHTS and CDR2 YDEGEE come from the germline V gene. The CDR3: CASSFASGGFGYEQYF. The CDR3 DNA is TGTGCCAGCAGCTTCGCCTCAGGGGGGTTCGGGTACGAGCAGTACTTC.